This paragraph covers one T cell receptor (beta chain) sequence. Its antigen is undetermined. Assay used: immunoSEQ multiplex PCR; TCRdb lists only in-frame clones, some missing. The sample lists about 380,000 clones, about 97% occurring once. This record belongs to a study of shared clonotypes between healthy human individuals. Whole-study findings and limits: Shared clonotypes: approximately 5% naive CD4, about 3.3% naive CD8, around 2.2% memory CD4, approximately 0.4% memory CD8.

Germline V gene data show CDR1 as SGHRS and CDR2 as YFSETQ. The CDR3 length is 15 residues. Trimming took 6 bases from V and 5 from J; bases not matched to a gene: 11. CD45RO+ cells joined CCR7-negative CD45RA+ TemRA cells to form CD8 memory. The sequence was obtained from a young man in good health. V is TRBV5-1 and J is TRBJ1-1; 9 bases are shared with TRBD1. Sequenced sample: memory CD8+ T cells sorted from blood. Indicated subset: CD45RO+ cells pooled with CCR7-negative TemRA cells. CDR3 residues: CASNPFPGQGTEAFF. The CDR3 nucleotides read TGCGCCAGCAACCCATTCCCGGGACAGGGAACTGAAGCTTTCTTT.